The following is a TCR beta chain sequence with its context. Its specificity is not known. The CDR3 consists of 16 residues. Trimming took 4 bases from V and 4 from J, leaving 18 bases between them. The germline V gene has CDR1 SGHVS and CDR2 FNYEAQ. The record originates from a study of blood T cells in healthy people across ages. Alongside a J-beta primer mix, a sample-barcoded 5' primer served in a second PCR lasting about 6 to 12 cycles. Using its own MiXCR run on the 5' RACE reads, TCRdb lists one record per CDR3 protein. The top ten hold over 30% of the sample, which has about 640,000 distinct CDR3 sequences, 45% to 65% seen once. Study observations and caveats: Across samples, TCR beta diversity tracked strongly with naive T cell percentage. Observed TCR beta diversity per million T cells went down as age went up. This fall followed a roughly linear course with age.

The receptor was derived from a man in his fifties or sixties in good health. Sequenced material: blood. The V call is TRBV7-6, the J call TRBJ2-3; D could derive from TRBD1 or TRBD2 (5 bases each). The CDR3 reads CASSSSGTAAPDTQYF. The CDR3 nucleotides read TGTGCCAGCAGCTCCTCCGGGACGGCCGCTCCAGATACGCAGTATTTT.